This T cell receptor (beta chain) was obtained from a study of regulatory T cells in long-lasting Graves disease. Study-level points and caveats: The TCR repertoire of persistent Graves' patients was less diverse than that of newly diagnosed ones. Persistent disease exhibited a predilection for TRBV28, TRBJ1-2 and TRBJ2-5.

Time point described: persistent/refractory GD, antithyroid drugs over 5 years with positive TRAb. The authors made the TCR library using RNA they extracted from PBMCs. Tubes containing EDTA received roughly 8.8 milliliters of drawn peripheral blood. V was cut by 7 bases and J by 6 bases, with 21 bases left in between. There are 15 residues in the CDR3. Assembly of TCR beta libraries relied on iRepertoire HTBI primers together with Arm-PCR of CDR3 regions. One entry per CDR3 protein, called by TCRdb with MiXCR from the multiplex PCR reads. The sample lists about 660,000 distinct CDR3 sequences, about 30% occurring once. Remarks on this clonotype: Its antigen is unidentified.

The sample was peripheral blood mononuclear cells (PBMCs), taken when the disease was refractory, from a patient treated with antithyroid drugs. The receptor comes from a female donor with Graves disease. The chain recombines TRBV12-3 or TRBV12-4 with TRBJ1-1; D gene uncertain. As DNA, the CDR3 is TGTGCCAGCAATCCCTCCGGACGGGATGGAGCTGAAGCTTTCTTT. It yields the protein CASNPSGRDGAEAFF.